A selection of T cell receptor beta chains follows, all from one sample in a study of brain T cells in children with intractable seizures. Produced via immunoSEQ multiplex PCR; TCRdb's table is partial and in-frame only. The sample shows about 320,000 clones, nearly 95% of them seen only once. This specimen was peripheral blood, taken about 5 months after surgery. The receptors shown here come from a boy younger than two with tuberous sclerosis and intractable seizures. The CDR3 runs from the conserved cysteine through the conserved F or W. The order of the fields is V gene, J gene, D gene, CDR3 protein, CDR3 DNA. D genes are given only for firm matches.

>TRBV6-5|TRBJ1-5|-
CASSSLSTGVGQPQHF
TGTGCCAGCAGTTCCCTCTCGACAGGAGTGGGGCAGCCCCAGCATTTT
>TRBV10-3|TRBJ2-4|-
CAISELGGAANIQYF
TGTGCCATCAGTGAGTTGGGGGGAGCCGCGAACATTCAGTACTTC
>TRBV5-1|TRBJ1-5|-
CASSLEASQPQHF
TGCGCCAGCAGCTTGGAGGCCAGTCAGCCCCAGCATTTT
>TRBV10-3|TRBJ1-2|-
CAISESPGRVYGYTF
TGTGCCATCAGTGAGTCGCCGGGGCGTGTCTATGGCTACACCTTC
>TRBV5-4|TRBJ2-1|TRBD2
CASSRPSGGSYNEQFF
TGTGCCAGCAGCCGTCCTAGCGGGGGGTCATACAATGAGCAGTTCTTC
>TRBV4-1|TRBJ2-1|TRBD2
CASSQDWGGSSYNEQFF
TGCGCCAGCAGCCAAGATTGGGGCGGGAGCTCCTACAATGAGCAGTTCTTC
>TRBV7-8|TRBJ2-7|TRBD2
CASSAQTSGASYEQYF
TGTGCCAGCAGCGCCCAAACTAGCGGGGCCTCCTACGAGCAGTACTTC
>TRBV2|TRBJ2-7|TRBD2
CASSEEIAGECF
TGTGCCAGCAGTGAAGAAATAGCGGGGGAATGCTTC
>TRBV14|TRBJ2-1|-
CASSQHILPYNEQFF
TGTGCCAGCAGCCAACATATACTCCCCTACAATGAGCAGTTCTTC
>TRBV30|TRBJ2-7|TRBD1
CAWRGGQGFYEQYF
TGTGCCTGGAGAGGGGGACAGGGATTCTACGAGCAGTACTTC